This record looks at one TCR beta chain sequence and its context. Antigen: not known. Sequencing was performed with immunoSEQ multiplex PCR; in TCRdb, only in-frame clones are kept and a portion is missing. The table includes about 12,000 clones, 60% to 80% detected once. V dropped 8 bases and J dropped 4 bases, with 19 bases sitting between them. The CDR3 extends over 15 amino acids. From germline, CDR1 is ENHRY and CDR2 SYGVKD. These data originate in a study of OX40 agonist ivuxolimab in advanced cancers. Looking at the study overall: Patients were under 90% male with ages roughly 20 to 90, mean 60. Study findings and constraints: Partial responders receiving 0.1-3.0 mg/kg showed among the lowest clonal expansion. Several nonresponders also turned out to have low normalized T-cell clonal expansion.

The TCR comes from an adult with an advanced solid tumor such as melanoma, head and neck, liver or kidney cancer. The chain joins TRBV10-3 to TRBJ2-3; D may match TRBD1 or TRBD2 (7 bases each). The source material was CD4+ or CD8+ T cells sorted from blood, sampled in a trial of the OX40 agonist ivuxolimab. The CDR3 region is CAIDDTTGRADTQYF. CDR3 nucleotides: TGTGCCATCGATGACACGACAGGGAGGGCAGATACGCAGTATTTT.